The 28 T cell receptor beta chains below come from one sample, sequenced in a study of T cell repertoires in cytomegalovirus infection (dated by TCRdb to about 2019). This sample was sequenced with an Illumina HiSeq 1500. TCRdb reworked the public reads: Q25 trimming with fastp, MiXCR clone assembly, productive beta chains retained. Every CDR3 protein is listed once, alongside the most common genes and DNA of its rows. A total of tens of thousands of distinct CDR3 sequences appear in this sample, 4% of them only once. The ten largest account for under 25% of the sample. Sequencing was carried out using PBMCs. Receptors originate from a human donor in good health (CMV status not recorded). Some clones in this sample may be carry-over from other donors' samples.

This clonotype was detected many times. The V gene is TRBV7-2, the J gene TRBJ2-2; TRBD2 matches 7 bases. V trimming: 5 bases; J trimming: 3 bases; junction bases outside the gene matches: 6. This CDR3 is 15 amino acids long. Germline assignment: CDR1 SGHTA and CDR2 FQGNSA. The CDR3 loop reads CASSLSGVYTGELFF. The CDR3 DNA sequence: TGTGCCAGCAGCCTGAGCGGGGTATACACCGGGGAGCTGTTTTTT. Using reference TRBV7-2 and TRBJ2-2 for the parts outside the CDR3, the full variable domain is GAGVSQSPSNKVTEKGKDVELRCDPISGHTALYWYRQSLGQGLEFLIYFQGNSAPDKSGLPSDRFSAERTGGSVSTLTIQRTQQEDSAVYLCASSLSGVYTGELFFGEGSRLTVL.

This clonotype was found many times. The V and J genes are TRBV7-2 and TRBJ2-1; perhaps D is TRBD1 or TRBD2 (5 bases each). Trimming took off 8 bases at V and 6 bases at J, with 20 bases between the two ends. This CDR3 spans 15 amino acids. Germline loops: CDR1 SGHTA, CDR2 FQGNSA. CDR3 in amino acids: CASDEKPRGTNEQFF. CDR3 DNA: TGTGCCAGCGACGAGAAGCCGAGGGGTACCAATGAGCAGTTCTTC. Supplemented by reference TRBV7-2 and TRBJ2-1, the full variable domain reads GAGVSQSPSNKVTEKGKDVELRCDPISGHTALYWYRQSLGQGLEFLIYFQGNSAPDKSGLPSDRFSAERTGGSVSTLTIQRTQQEDSAVYLCASDEKPRGTNEQFFGPGTRLTVL.

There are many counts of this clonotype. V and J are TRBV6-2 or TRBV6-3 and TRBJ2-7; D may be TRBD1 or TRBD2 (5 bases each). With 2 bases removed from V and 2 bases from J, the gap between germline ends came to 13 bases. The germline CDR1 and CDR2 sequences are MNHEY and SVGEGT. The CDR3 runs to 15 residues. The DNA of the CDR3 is TGTGCCAGCAGTTACCGGGACGGCGCGGCCTACGAGCAGTACTTC. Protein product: CASSYRDGAAYEQYF.

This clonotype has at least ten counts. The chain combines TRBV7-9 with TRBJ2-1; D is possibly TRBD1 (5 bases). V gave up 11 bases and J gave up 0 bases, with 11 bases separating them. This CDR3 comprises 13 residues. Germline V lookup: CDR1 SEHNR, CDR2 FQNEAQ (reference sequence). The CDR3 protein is CASTDSSYNEQFF. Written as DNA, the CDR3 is TGTGCCTCTACAGACAGCTCCTACAATGAGCAGTTCTTC.

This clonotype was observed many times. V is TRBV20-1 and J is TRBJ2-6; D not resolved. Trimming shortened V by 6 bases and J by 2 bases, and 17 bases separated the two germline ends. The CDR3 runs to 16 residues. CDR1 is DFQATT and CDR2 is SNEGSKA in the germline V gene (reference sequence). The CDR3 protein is CSAAVPLGAGANVLTF. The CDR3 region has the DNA TGCAGTGCAGCCGTGCCTCTTGGGGCTGGGGCCAACGTCCTGACTTTC.

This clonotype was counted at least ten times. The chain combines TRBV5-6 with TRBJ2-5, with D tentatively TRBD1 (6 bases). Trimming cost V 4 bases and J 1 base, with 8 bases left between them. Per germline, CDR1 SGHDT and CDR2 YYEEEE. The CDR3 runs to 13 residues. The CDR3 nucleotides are TGTGCCAGCAGCCGGACAGTCCAAGAGACCCAGTACTTC. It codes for CASSRTVQETQYF.

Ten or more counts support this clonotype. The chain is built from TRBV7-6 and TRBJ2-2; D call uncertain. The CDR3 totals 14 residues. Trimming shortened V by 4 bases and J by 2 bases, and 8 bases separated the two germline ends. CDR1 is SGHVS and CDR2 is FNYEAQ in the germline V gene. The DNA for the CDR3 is TGTGCCAGCAGCTCGGACGGAAACACCGGGGAGCTGTTTTTT. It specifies CASSSDGNTGELFF.

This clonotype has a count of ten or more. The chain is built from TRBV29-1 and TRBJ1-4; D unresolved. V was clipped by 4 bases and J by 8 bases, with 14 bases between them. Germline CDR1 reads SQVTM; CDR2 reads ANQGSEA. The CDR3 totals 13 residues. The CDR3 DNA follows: TGCAGCGTTGGAGCTCCGGGCGGGGAAAAACTGTTTTTT. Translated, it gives CSVGAPGGEKLFF.

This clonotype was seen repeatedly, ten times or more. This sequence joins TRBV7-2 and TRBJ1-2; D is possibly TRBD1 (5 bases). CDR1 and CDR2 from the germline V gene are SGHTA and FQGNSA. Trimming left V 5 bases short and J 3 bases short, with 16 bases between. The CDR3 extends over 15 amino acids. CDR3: CASSQDSKSYYGYTF. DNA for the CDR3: TGTGCCAGCAGCCAAGACAGCAAGTCGTACTATGGCTACACCTTC.

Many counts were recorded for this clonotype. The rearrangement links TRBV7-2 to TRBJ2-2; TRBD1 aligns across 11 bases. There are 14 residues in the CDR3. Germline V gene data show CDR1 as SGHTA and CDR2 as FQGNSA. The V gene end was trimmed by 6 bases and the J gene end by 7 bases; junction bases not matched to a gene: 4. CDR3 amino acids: CASRRDRGIGELFF. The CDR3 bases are TGTGCCAGCAGACGGGACAGGGGGATCGGGGAGCTGTTTTTT.

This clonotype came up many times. The CDR3 loop reads CASSYTQGARGYTF. In DNA, the CDR3 is TGTGCCAGCAGCTATACACAGGGGGCGCGTGGCTACACCTTC. This chain links TRBV7-2 with TRBJ1-2; 9 bases map to TRBD1. Trimming cost V 4 bases and J 7 bases; bases outside gene matches: 7. The CDR3 contains 14 residues. The germline V gene has CDR1 SGHTA and CDR2 FQGNSA.

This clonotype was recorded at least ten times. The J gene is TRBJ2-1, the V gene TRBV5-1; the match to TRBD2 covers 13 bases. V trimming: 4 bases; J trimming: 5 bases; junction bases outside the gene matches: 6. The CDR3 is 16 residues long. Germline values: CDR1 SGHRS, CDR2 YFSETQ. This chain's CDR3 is CASSPGTSGANNEQFF. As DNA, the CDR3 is TGCGCCAGCAGCCCCGGGACTAGCGGGGCCAACAATGAGCAGTTCTTC. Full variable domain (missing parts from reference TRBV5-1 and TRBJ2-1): KAGVTQTPRYLIKTRGQQVTLSCSPISGHRSVSWYQQTPGQGLQFLFEYFSETQRNKGNFPGRFSGRQFSNSRSEMNVSTLELGDSALYLCASSPGTSGANNEQFFGPGTRLTVL.

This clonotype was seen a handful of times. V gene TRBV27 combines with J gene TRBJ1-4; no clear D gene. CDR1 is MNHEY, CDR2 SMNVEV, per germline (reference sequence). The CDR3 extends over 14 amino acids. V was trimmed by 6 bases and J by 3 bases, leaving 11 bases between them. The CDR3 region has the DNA TGTGCCAGCAGACCCGGGAGCTCTAATGAAAAACTGTTTTTT. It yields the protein CASRPGSSNEKLFF.

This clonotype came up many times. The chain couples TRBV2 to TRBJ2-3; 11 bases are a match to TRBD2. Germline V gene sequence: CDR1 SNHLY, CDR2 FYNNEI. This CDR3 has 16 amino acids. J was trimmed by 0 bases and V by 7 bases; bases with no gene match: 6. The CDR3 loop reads CASKLTSGASTDTQYF. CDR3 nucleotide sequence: TGTGCCAGCAAACTGACTAGCGGGGCTAGCACAGATACGCAGTATTTT.

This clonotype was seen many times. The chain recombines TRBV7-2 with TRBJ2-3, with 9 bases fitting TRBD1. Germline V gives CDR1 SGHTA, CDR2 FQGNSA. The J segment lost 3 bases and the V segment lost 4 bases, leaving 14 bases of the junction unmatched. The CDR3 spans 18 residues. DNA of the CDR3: TGTGCCAGCAGCTCGCAGGCTCCGGGACAGGGTATAACAGATACGCAGTATTTT. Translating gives CASSSQAPGQGITDTQYF. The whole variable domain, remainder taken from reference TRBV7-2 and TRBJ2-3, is GAGVSQSPSNKVTEKGKDVELRCDPISGHTALYWYRQSLGQGLEFLIYFQGNSAPDKSGLPSDRFSAERTGGSVSTLTIQRTQQEDSAVYLCASSSQAPGQGITDTQYFGPGTRLTVL.

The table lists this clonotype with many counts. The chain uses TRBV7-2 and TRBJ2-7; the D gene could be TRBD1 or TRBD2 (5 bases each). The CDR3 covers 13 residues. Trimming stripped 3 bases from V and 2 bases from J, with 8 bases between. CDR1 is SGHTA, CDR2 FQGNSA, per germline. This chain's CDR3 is CASSFPGPYEQYF. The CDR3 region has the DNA TGTGCCAGCAGCTTTCCGGGGCCCTACGAGCAGTACTTC.

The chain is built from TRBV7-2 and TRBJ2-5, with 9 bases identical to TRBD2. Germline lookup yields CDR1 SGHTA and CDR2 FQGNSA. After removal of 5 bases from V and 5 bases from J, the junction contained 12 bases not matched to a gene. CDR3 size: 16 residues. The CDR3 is CASSPTVAGVLETQYF. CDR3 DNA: TGTGCCAGCAGCCCCACCGTAGCGGGAGTATTGGAGACCCAGTACTTC.

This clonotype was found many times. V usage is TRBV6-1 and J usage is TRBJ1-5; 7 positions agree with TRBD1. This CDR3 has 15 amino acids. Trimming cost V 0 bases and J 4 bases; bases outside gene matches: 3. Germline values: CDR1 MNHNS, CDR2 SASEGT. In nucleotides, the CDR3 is TGTGCCAGCAGTGAAGCGGGACAGCAGAATCAGCCCCAGCATTTT. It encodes CASSEAGQQNQPQHF.

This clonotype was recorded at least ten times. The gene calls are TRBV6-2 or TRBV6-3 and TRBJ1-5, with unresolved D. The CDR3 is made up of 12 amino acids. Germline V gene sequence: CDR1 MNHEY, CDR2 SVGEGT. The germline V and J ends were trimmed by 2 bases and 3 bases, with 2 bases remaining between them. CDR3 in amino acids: CASSYDNQPQHF. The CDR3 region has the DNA TGTGCCAGCAGTTACGACAATCAGCCCCAGCATTTT.

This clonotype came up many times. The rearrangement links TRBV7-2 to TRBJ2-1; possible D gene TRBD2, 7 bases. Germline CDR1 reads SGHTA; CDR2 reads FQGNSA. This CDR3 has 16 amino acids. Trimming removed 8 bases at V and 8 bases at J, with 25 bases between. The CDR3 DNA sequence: TGTGCCAGCGCCGTCCCCAGGGGACGGGGGGTACATGAGCAGTTCTTC. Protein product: CASAVPRGRGVHEQFF.

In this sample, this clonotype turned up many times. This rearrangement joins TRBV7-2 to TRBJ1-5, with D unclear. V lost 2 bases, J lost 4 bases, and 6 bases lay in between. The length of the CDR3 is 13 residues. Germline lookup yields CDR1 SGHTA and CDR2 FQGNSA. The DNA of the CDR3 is TGTGCCAGCAGCTTATGGGAAAATCAGCCCCAGCATTTT. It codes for CASSLWENQPQHF.

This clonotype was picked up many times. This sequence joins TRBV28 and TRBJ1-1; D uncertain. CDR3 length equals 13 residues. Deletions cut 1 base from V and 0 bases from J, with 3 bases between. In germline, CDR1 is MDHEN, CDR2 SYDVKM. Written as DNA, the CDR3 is TGTGCCAGCAGTTTATTAGTGAACACTGAAGCTTTCTTT. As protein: CASSLLVNTEAFF.

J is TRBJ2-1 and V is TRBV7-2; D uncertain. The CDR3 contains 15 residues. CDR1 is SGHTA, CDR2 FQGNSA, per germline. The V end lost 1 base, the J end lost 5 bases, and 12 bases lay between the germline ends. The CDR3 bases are TGTGCCAGCAGCTTAGTGGCAACAACCGACAATGAGCAGTTCTTC. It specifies CASSLVATTDNEQFF.

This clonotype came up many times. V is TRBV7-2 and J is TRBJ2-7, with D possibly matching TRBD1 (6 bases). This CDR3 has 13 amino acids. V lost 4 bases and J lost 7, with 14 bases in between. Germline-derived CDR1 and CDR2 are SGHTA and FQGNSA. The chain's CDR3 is CASSSQGTLEQYV. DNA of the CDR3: TGTGCCAGCAGCTCCCAGGGGACCTTGGAGCAGTACGTC.

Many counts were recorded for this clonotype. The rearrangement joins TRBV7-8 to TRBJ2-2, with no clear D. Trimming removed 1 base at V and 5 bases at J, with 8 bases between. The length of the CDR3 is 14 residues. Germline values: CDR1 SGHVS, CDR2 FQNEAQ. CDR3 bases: TGTGCCAGCAGCTTAGTGTATAGAACCGGGGAGCTGTTTTTT. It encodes CASSLVYRTGELFF.

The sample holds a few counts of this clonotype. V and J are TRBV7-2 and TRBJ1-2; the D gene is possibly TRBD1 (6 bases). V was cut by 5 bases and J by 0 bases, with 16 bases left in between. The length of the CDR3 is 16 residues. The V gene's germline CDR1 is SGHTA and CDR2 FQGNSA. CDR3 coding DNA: TGTGCCAGCAGCGTAACCTCAGGGGAAGCTAACTATGGCTACACCTTC. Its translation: CASSVTSGEANYGYTF. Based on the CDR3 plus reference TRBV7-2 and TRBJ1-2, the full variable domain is GAGVSQSPSNKVTEKGKDVELRCDPISGHTALYWYRQSLGQGLEFLIYFQGNSAPDKSGLPSDRFSAERTGGSVSTLTIQRTQQEDSAVYLCASSVTSGEANYGYTFGSGTRLTVV.

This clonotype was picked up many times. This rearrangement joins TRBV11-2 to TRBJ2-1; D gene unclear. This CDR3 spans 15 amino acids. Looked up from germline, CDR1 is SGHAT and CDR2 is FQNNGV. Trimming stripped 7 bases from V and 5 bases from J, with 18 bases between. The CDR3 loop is CASTGRIRADNEQFF. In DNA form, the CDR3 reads TGTGCCAGCACCGGCCGGATCCGGGCTGACAATGAGCAGTTCTTC.

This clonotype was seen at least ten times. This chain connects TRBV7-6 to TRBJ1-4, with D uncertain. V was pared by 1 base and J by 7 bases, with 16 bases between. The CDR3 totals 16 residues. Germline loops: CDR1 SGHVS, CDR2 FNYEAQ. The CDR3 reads CASSLGPRREVEKLFF. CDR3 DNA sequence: TGTGCCAGCAGCTTAGGTCCCCGGAGGGAGGTTGAAAAACTGTTTTTT.